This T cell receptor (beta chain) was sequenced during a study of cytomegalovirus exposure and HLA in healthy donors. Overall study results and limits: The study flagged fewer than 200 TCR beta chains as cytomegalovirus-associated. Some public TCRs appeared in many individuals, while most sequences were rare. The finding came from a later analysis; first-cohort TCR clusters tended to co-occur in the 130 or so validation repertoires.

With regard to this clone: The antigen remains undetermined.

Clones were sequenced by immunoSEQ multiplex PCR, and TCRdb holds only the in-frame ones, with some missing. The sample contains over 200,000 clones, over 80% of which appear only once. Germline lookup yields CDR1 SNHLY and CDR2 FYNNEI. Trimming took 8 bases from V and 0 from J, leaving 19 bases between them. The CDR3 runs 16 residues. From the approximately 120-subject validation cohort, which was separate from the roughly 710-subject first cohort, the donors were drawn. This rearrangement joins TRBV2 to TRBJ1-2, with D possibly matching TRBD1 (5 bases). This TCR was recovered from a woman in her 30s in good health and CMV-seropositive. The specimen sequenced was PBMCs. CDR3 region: CASQPSAQGSNYGYTF. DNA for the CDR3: TGTGCCAGCCAACCCTCGGCCCAGGGTTCTAACTATGGCTACACCTTC.